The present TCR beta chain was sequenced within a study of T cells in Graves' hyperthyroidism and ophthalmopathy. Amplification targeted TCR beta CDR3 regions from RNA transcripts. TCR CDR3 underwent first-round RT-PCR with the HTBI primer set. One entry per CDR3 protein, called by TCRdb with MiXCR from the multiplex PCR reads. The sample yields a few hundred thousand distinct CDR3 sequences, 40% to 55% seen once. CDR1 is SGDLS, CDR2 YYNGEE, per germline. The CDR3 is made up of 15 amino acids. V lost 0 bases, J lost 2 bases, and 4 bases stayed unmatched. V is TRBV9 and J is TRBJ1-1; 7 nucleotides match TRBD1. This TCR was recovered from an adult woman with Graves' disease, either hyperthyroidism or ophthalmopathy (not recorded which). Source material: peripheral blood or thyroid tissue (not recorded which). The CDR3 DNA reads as TGTGCCAGCAGCGTAGGGCCAGGGGGAAACACTGAAGCTTTCTTT. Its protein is CASSVGPGGNTEAFF.